Reported below is one TCR beta chain. The entry originates in a study of blood T cell repertoires in COVID-19. Across the study: PBMCs, B-cell-depleted T cells, or T cells provided the cDNA or gDNA that made up the material.

This table comes from immunoSEQ multiplex PCR, and its TCRdb copy is limited to in-frame clones, with some not included. Seen here are about 55,000 clones, 82% observed once, and the top ten hold 9.5% to 13%. Germline lookup yields CDR1 MNHEY and CDR2 SMNVEV (reference sequence). CDR3 length: 14 amino acids. Trimming cost V 5 bases and J 5 bases, with 15 bases left between them. The chain combines TRBV27 with TRBJ2-5, with D possibly matching TRBD1 (6 bases). Sequenced input: peripheral blood. The sequence was collected from a man older than 75 with COVID-19, enrolled during active disease. CDR3 in amino acids: CASSQDRFRETQYF. The CDR3 region has the DNA TGTGCCAGCAGTCAAGACAGGTTTCGGGAGACCCAGTACTTC.